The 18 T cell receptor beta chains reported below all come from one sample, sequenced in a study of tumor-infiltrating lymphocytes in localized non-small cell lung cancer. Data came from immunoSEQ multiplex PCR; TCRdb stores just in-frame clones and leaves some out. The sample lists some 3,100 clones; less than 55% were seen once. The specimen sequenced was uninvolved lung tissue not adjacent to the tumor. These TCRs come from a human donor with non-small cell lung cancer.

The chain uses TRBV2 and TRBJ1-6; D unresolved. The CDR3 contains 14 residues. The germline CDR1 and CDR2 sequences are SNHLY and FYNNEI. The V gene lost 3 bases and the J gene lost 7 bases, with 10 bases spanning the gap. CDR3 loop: CASSDVGRNSPLHF. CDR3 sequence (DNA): TGTGCCAGCAGTGACGTGGGAAGGAATTCACCCCTCCACTTT.

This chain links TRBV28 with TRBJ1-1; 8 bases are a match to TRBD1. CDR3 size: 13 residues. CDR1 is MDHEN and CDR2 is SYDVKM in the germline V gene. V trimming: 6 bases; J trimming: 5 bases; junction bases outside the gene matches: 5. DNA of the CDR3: TGTGCCAGCAGAGAGACAGGGGTTACTGAAGCTTTCTTT. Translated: CASRETGVTEAFF.

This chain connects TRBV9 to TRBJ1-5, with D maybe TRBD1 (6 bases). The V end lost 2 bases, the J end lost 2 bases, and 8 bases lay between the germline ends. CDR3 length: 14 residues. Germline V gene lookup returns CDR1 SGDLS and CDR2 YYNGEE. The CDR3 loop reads CASSVSGGNQPQHF. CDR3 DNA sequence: TGTGCCAGCAGCGTTTCAGGGGGCAATCAGCCCCAGCATTTT.

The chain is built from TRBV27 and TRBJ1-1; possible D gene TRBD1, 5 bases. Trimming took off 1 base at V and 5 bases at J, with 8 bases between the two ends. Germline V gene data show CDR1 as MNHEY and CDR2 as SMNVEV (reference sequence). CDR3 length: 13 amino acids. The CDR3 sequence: CASSLLGVTEAFF. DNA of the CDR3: TGTGCCAGCAGTTTATTAGGGGTTACTGAAGCTTTCTTT.

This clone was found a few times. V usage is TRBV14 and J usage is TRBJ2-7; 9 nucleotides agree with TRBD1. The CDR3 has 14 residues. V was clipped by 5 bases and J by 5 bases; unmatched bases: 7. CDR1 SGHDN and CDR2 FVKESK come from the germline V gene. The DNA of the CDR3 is TGTGCCAGCAGCTACACAGGGGGCAGGGACGAGCAGTACTTC. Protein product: CASSYTGGRDEQYF.

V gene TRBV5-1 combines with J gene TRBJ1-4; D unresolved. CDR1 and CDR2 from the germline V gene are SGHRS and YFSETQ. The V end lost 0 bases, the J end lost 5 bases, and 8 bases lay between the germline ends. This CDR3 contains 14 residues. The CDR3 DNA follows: TGCGCCAGCAGCTTGGGACGGGTCAATGAAAAACTGTTTTTT. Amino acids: CASSLGRVNEKLFF.

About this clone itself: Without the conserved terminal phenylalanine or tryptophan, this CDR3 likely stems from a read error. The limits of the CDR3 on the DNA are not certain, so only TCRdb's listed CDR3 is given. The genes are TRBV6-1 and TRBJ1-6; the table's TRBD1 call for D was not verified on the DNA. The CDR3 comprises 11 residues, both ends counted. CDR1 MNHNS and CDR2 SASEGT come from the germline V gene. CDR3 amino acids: CASSELHNTPI.

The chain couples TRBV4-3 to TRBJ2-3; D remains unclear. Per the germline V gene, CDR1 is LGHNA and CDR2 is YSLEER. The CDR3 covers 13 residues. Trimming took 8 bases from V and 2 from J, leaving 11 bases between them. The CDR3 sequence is CASGKELTDTQYF. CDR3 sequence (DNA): TGCGCCAGCGGAAAAGAACTCACAGATACGCAGTATTTT.

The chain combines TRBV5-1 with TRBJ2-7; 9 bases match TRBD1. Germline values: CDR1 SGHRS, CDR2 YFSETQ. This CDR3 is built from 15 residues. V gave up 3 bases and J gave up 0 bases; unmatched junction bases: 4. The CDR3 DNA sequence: TGCGCCAGCAGCTCAGGGGACAGGGTCTCCTACGAGCAGTACTTC. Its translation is CASSSGDRVSYEQYF.

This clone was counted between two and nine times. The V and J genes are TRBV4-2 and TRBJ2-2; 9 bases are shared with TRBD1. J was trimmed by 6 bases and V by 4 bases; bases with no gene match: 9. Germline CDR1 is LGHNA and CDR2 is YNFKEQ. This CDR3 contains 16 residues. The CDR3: CASSRRTGDGPGELFF. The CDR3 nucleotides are TGTGCCAGCAGCCGCAGGACAGGGGACGGGCCCGGGGAGCTGTTTTTT.

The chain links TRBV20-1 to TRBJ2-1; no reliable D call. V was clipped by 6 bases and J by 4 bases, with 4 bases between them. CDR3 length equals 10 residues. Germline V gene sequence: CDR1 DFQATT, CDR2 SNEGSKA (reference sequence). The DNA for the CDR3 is TGCAGTGCCACTTACAATGAGCAGTTCTTC. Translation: CSATYNEQFF.

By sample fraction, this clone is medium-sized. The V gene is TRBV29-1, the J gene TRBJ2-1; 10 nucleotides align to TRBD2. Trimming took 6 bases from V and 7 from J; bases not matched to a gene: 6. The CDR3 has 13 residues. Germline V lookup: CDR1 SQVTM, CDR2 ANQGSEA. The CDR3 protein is CSVKREGLNEQFF. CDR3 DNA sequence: TGCAGCGTCAAGCGGGAGGGCCTGAATGAGCAGTTCTTC.

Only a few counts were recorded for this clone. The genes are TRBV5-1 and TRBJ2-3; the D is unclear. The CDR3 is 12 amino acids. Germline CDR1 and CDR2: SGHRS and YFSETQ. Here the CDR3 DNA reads TGCGCTAGCTCGGCTGGCACAGATACGCAGTATTTT. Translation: CASSAGTDTQYF.

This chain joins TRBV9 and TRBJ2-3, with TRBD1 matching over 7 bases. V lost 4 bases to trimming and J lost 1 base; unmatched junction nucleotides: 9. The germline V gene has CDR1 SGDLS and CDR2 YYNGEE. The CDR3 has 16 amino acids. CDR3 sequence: CASSPRQGVGTDTQYF. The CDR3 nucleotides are TGTGCCAGCAGCCCAAGACAGGGAGTAGGCACAGATACGCAGTATTTT.

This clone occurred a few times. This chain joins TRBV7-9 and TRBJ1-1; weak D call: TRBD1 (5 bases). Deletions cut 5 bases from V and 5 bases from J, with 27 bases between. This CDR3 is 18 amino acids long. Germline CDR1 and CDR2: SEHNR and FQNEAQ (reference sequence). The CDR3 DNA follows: TGTGCCAGCAGCCATATCTTGGTGAGACTGAGGGGAAAGACTGAAGCTTTCTTT. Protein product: CASSHILVRLRGKTEAFF.

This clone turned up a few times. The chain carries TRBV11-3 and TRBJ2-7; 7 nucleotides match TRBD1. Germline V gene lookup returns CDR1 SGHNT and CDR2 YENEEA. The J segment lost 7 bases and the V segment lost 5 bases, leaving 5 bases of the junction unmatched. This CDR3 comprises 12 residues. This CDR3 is CASSLRQGEQYF. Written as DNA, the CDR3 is TGTGCCAGCAGCCTACGACAGGGTGAGCAGTACTTC. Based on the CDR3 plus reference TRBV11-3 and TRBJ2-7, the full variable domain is EAGVVQSPRYKIIEKKQPVAFWCNPISGHNTLYWYLQNLGQGPELLIRYENEEAVDDSQLPKDRFSAERLKGVDSTLKIQPAELGDSAVYLCASSLRQGEQYFGPGTRLTVT.

Here the CDR3 reads CASSSEPSYNSPLHF. CDR3 bases: TGTGCCAGCAGCTCGGAGCCCTCCTATAATTCACCCCTCCACTTT. The genes are TRBV28 and TRBJ1-6; D uncertain. V was clipped by 6 bases and J by 0 bases, with 9 bases between them. Germline V CDR1 and CDR2: MDHEN, SYDVKM. This CDR3 spans 15 amino acids. Full variable domain (missing parts from reference TRBV28 and TRBJ1-6): DVKVTQSSRYLVKRTGEKVFLECVQDMDHENMFWYRQDPGLGLRLIYFSYDVKMKEKGDIPEGYSVSREKKERFSLILESASTNQTSMYLCASSSEPSYNSPLHFGNGTRLTVT.

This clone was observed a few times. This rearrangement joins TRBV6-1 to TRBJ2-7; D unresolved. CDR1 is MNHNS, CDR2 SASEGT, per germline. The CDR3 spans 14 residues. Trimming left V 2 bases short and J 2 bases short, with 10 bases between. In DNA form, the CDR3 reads TGTGCCAGCAGTGAACCCAGACGGCCCTACGAGCAGTACTTC. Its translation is CASSEPRRPYEQYF.